These 16 T cell receptor beta chains originate from one sample sequenced in a study of metastatic and nonmetastatic thyroid tumors. No patient had received any treatment before thyroid surgery. Using MiXCR, TCRdb re-called clones from the PCR reads. Of around 23,000 clones listed, roughly 24% are singletons. The sample taken for sequencing was blood. The receptors originated from a male donor with papillary thyroid cancer or a benign thyroid nodule (not recorded which). Some clones in this sample may be carry-over from other donors' samples.

This clone was picked up a small number of times. V is TRBV29-1 and J is TRBJ2-7; 8 positions match TRBD1. Germline V lookup: CDR1 SQVTM, CDR2 ANQGSEA. J lost 5 bases, V lost 4 bases, and 10 bases had no gene match. This CDR3 contains 14 residues. The CDR3 nucleotides read TGCAGCGTTGCGTTAGGGCAGGGGGCGGACGAGCAGTACTTC. Encoded protein: CSVALGQGADEQYF.

This clone has ten or more counts. One junction end disagrees with the germline gene, perhaps due to a read error. The J gene is TRBJ2-2, the V gene TRBV13, with D unclear. This CDR3 is built from 15 residues. Per germline, CDR1 PRHDT and CDR2 FYEKMQ (reference sequence). The CDR3 loop reads CASSLGPANTEELFF. Here the CDR3 DNA reads TGTGCCAGCAGCTTAGGGCCAGCCAACACCGAGGAGCTGTTTTTT.

The chain employs TRBV27 and TRBJ2-1, with a possible D match to TRBD2 (6 bases). The CDR3 is 17 residues long. Looked up from germline, CDR1 is MNHEY and CDR2 is SMNVEV (reference sequence). Trimming stripped 6 bases from V and 7 bases from J, with 25 bases between. The CDR3 spells CASRDMEGSTQVNEQFF. CDR3 nucleotide sequence: TGTGCCAGCAGGGATATGGAGGGGTCAACACAGGTGAATGAGCAGTTCTTC.

The chain joins TRBV11-1 to TRBJ2-7, with D uncertain. Germline assignment: CDR1 SGHAT and CDR2 FQDESV (reference sequence). V was pared by 2 bases and J by 0 bases, with 8 bases between. The CDR3 is made up of 14 amino acids. Written as DNA, the CDR3 is TGTGCCAGCAGCTTATACATGTACTCCTACGAGCAGTACTTC. Its translation is CASSLYMYSYEQYF.

The V gene is TRBV5-1, the J gene TRBJ2-2; 9 nucleotides agree with TRBD2. Germline V lookup: CDR1 SGHRS, CDR2 YFSETQ. The junction had 6 bases not matched to a gene; V was cut back by 0 bases and J by 3 bases. CDR3 size: 17 residues. The CDR3 DNA sequence: TGCGCCAGCAGCTTGGCCGGCCTAGCGGGATACACCGGGGAGCTGTTTTTT. The encoded protein is CASSLAGLAGYTGELFF.

This clone was found many times. The chain is built from TRBV29-1 and TRBJ2-3; D tentatively reads TRBD1 or TRBD2 (5 bases each). CDR3 length: 15 amino acids. Germline loops: CDR1 SQVTM, CDR2 ANQGSEA. V was clipped by 3 bases and J by 3 bases, with 16 bases between them. The CDR3 is CSVDQYLAGTDTQYF. The CDR3 region has the DNA TGCAGCGTTGACCAATATCTAGCAGGGACAGATACGCAGTATTTT.

This clone was counted at least ten times. The same CDR3 can be traced to other DNA sequences in this sample. This chain connects TRBV6-2 or TRBV6-3 to TRBJ2-3; unclear D gene. CDR1 and CDR2 from the germline V gene are MNHEY and SVGEGT. The CDR3 totals 13 residues. V gave up 9 bases and J gave up 6 bases, with 16 bases separating them. The CDR3, as DNA: TGTGCCAGTTCGTTCCTCCTAGGGGATACGCAGTATTTT. It translates to CASSFLLGDTQYF.

This clone qualifies as medium-sized (0.01 to 0.1%). This sample also contains other DNA sequences that code for the same CDR3. This sequence joins TRBV10-3 and TRBJ2-7, with a possible D match to TRBD1 (6 bases). Germline CDR1 ENHRY, CDR2 SYGVKD. CDR3 length: 15 residues. V lost 4 bases and J lost 4, with 17 bases in between. The CDR3 DNA is TGTGCCATCAGTGGATCCGGGACAATCGGGTACGAGCAGTACTTC. Translation gives CAISGSGTIGYEQYF.

This clone was observed a handful of times. CDR3 amino acids: CASGRDGASYEQYF. The CDR3 DNA reads as TGTGCCAGCGGCCGGGACGGGGCCTCCTACGAGCAGTACTTC. This sequence joins TRBV6-2 or TRBV6-3 and TRBJ2-7, with D possibly being TRBD1 or TRBD2 (5 bases each). The germline gives CDR1 MNHEY, CDR2 SVGEGT. The CDR3 contains 14 residues. V lost 8 bases and J 0 bases, leaving 14 bases between the germline ends.

This clone was counted many times. The chain is built from TRBV12-3 or TRBV12-4 and TRBJ2-5; tentatively, D is TRBD2 (6 bases). This CDR3 comprises 13 residues. V lost 6 bases and J lost 5, with 13 bases in between. Written as DNA, the CDR3 is TGTGCCAGCAGCCAAGTAGGGAGGGAGACCCAGTACTTC. This sequence encodes CASSQVGRETQYF.

This clone came up a few times. V is TRBV28 and J is TRBJ2-7; TRBD1 aligns across 7 bases. CDR1 is MDHEN and CDR2 is SYDVKM in the germline V gene. V trimming: 8 bases; J trimming: 3 bases; junction bases outside the gene matches: 7. The CDR3 spans 13 residues. CDR3 amino acids: CASGGQLLYEQYF. CDR3 coding DNA: TGTGCCAGCGGGGGACAGCTGCTCTACGAGCAGTACTTC. Together with reference TRBV28 and TRBJ2-7, the CDR3 gives the full variable domain: DVKVTQSSRYLVKRTGEKVFLECVQDMDHENMFWYRQDPGLGLRLIYFSYDVKMKEKGDIPEGYSVSREKKERFSLILESASTNQTSMYLCASGGQLLYEQYFGPGTRLTVT.

This CDR3 is CATLGRNTTYEQYF. For the CDR3, the DNA is TGTGCCACCCTAGGCAGGAACACTACCTACGAGCAGTACTTC. J is TRBJ2-7 and V is TRBV19; D gene uncertain. Trimming stripped 10 bases from V and 2 bases from J, with 18 bases between. The germline V gene encodes CDR1 LNHDA and CDR2 SQIVND (reference sequence). The CDR3 spans 14 residues. Based on the CDR3 plus reference TRBV19 and TRBJ2-7, the full variable domain is DGGITQSPKYLFRKEGQNVTLSCEQNLNHDAMYWYRQDPGQGLRLIYYSQIVNDFQKGDIAEGYSVSREKKESFPLTVTSAQKNPTAFYLCATLGRNTTYEQYFGPGTRLTVT.

Many counts were recorded for this clone. CDR3 sequence (DNA): TGTGCCAGCAGCTTAGGGCCAGCCAACACCGGGGAGCTGTTTTTT. Protein sequence: CASSLGPANTGELFF. The rearrangement joins TRBV13 to TRBJ2-2; D is uncertain. V was shortened by 0 bases and J by 2 bases, with 7 bases between the two germline ends. The length of the CDR3 is 15 residues. Germline V gene sequence: CDR1 PRHDT, CDR2 FYEKMQ (reference sequence).

This clone is termed medium-sized. The chain combines TRBV11-2 with TRBJ1-2, with unresolved D. The ends were cut back, 1 base at V and 4 bases at J, with 7 bases in the middle. Germline CDR1 and CDR2: SGHAT and FQNNGV. The length of the CDR3 is 13 residues. The CDR3 DNA is TGTGCCAGCAGCTTAGTACCAGTCTATGGCTACACCTTC. Its protein is CASSLVPVYGYTF.

This clone showed up many times. The chain links TRBV20-1 to TRBJ2-3, with TRBD1 identical over 9 bases. Germline CDR1 is DFQATT and CDR2 is SNEGSKA (reference sequence). V lost 3 bases to trimming and J lost 6 bases; unmatched junction nucleotides: 10. This CDR3 is 15 amino acids long. The CDR3 loop reads CSASLGQGMSDTQYF. The CDR3 coding sequence is TGCAGTGCTAGCCTCGGACAGGGGATGTCGGATACGCAGTATTTT.

Only a few counts were recorded for this clone. Without the conserved terminal phenylalanine or tryptophan, this CDR3 likely stems from a read error. It is unclear where the CDR3 begins or ends on the DNA, so no DNA is shown, and the CDR3 is as TCRdb lists it. This chain connects TRBV6-4 to TRBJ2-1; the tabulated D call, TRBD1, remains unverified against the DNA. The CDR3 has 16 residues if both end residues are counted. Germline assignment: CDR1 MRHNA and CDR2 SNTAGT. The chain's CDR3 is CASRTPGAGVLHEQLL.